The TCR beta chain described here comes from a study of blood T cell repertoires in COVID-19. In the study overall: Samples representing acute and convalescent COVID-19 were sourced from the United States, Italy and Spain. PBMCs, B-cell-depleted T cells, or T cells were the source of the cDNA or gDNA that made up the material.

Under the authors' procedure: Using reference gene primer amplification, nucleated cell counts were estimated. This table comes from immunoSEQ multiplex PCR, and its TCRdb copy is limited to in-frame clones, with some not included. V, J and clone size are taken as reported in that table, and D and trimming were inferred from the DNA itself. Of 60,000 or so clones listed, approximately 85% are singletons. V was clipped by 3 bases and J by 4 bases, with 15 bases between them. In germline, CDR1 is LNHDA, CDR2 SQIVND (reference sequence). This CDR3 is 15 amino acids long. The chain combines TRBV19 with TRBJ1-1; TRBD1 is a possible D gene (5 bases). Material for sequencing was peripheral blood. This receptor was identified in a human donor in a cohort sampled during active COVID-19. CDR3 region: CASSIIMGLGTEAFF. The CDR3 coding sequence is TGTGCCAGTAGTATTATAATGGGGCTGGGCACTGAAGCTTTCTTT.